One sample yielded the 27 T cell receptor beta chains listed below, sequenced in a study of blood T cell repertoires in COVID-19. Some clones are missing from TCRdb's copy, which holds only in-frame ones; the method was immunoSEQ multiplex PCR. Of 350,000 to 450,000 clones listed, around 83% are singletons. The sample consisted of PBMCs or T cells enriched from blood (not recorded which). The receptors come from a woman in her forties or fifties who had recovered from COVID-19.

The chain combines TRBV5-6 with TRBJ1-2; D gene ambiguous. This CDR3 is 15 amino acids long. The V end lost 0 bases, the J end lost 1 base, and 10 bases lay between the germline ends. The germline V gene has CDR1 SGHDT and CDR2 YYEEEE. The CDR3 sequence: CASSLVRDYNYGYTF. CDR3 in DNA: TGTGCCAGCAGCTTGGTTAGAGACTATAACTATGGCTACACCTTC.

The chain is built from TRBV18 and TRBJ1-4; TRBD1 matches at 8 bases. Germline V gene lookup returns CDR1 KGHSH and CDR2 LQKENI. Germline trimming cut 4 bases from V and 8 bases from J; bases unmatched to any gene: 9. The CDR3 contains 15 residues. CDR3 coding DNA: TGTGCCAGCTCACGGGCGACAGGGGAAGAGGAAAAACTGTTTTTT. Its protein is CASSRATGEEEKLFF.

Worth noting for this clone: A much larger clone differs by one base, so this may be a read error. The chain couples TRBV5-5 to TRBJ2-2, with unresolved D. CDR1 is SGHKS, CDR2 YYEKEE, per germline (reference sequence). The CDR3 contains 14 residues. V was clipped by 0 bases and J by 2 bases, with 5 bases between them. CDR3 amino acids: CASSLGLNTGELFF. The CDR3, as DNA: TGTGCCAGCAGCTTGGGACTCAACACCGGGGAGCTGTTTTTT.

This rearrangement joins TRBV7-9 to TRBJ2-5; TRBD2 matches at 8 bases. With V trimmed by 1 base and J by 5 bases, 15 bases remained unmatched. This CDR3 spans 18 amino acids. Germline-derived CDR1 and CDR2 are SEHNR and FQNEAQ (reference sequence). The CDR3 DNA is TGTGCCAGCAGCTTAGGAGGCGGGAGGTCCTCCAATGAGGAGACCCAGTACTTC. It encodes CASSLGGGRSSNEETQYF. The variable domain in full, completed from reference TRBV7-9 and TRBJ2-5, reads DTGVSQNPRHKITKRGQNVTFRCDPISEHNRLYWYRQTLGQGPEFLTYFQNEAQLEKSRLLSDRFSAERPKGSFSTLEIQRTEQGDSAMYLCASSLGGGRSSNEETQYFGPGTRLLVL.

The chain uses TRBV21-1 and TRBJ2-1; whether TRBD2, the table's D call, matches the DNA was not checked. TRBV21-1 is shown as a pseudogene. The CDR3 has 19 amino acids. CDR3 nucleotides: TGTGCCAGCAGCAAAGCGCGGACTACGGGGTCGGCCTCCTACAATGAGCAGTTCTTC. Translating gives CASSKARTTGSASYNEQFF.

This sequence joins TRBV18 and TRBJ1-1; possibly TRBD1 for D (5 bases). Trimming removed 3 bases at V and 4 bases at J, with 12 bases between. Germline CDR1 KGHSH, CDR2 LQKENI. The CDR3 sequence is 14 residues long. In DNA, the CDR3 is TGTGCCAGCTCACCCCAGGGAAGTTCCACTGAAGCTTTCTTT. Amino acid sequence: CASSPQGSSTEAFF.

The V and J genes are TRBV7-9 and TRBJ2-2; TRBD1 is a possible D gene (5 bases). The CDR3 runs to 16 residues. V was trimmed by 8 bases and J by 1 base, leaving 17 bases between them. Looked up from germline, CDR1 is SEHNR and CDR2 is FQNEAQ (reference sequence). For the CDR3, the DNA is TGTGCCAGCCACCCCCCAGGGAAATTGAACACCGGGGAGCTGTTTTTT. Translating it yields CASHPPGKLNTGELFF.

This chain joins TRBV24-1 and TRBJ2-3; no clear D gene. Per the germline V gene, CDR1 is KGHDR and CDR2 is SFDVKD. CDR3 length equals 14 residues. The V gene lost 1 base and the J gene lost 8 bases, with 12 bases spanning the gap. The CDR3 spells CATSDLGPPGTQYF. In DNA form, the CDR3 reads TGTGCCACCAGTGATTTAGGCCCCCCGGGTACGCAGTATTTT.

The chain carries TRBV9 and TRBJ1-1; D is undetermined. The CDR3 is 13 residues long. The germline V gene has CDR1 SGDLS and CDR2 YYNGEE. Deletions cut 6 bases from V and 8 bases from J, with 17 bases between. This CDR3 reads CASTTFQAGEAFF. The DNA for the CDR3 is TGTGCCAGCACGACTTTTCAGGCGGGGGAAGCTTTCTTT.

This rearrangement joins TRBV19 to TRBJ1-1; TRBD1 matches 9 bases. The V gene's germline CDR1 is LNHDA and CDR2 SQIVND (reference sequence). The CDR3 is made up of 14 amino acids. The J segment lost 3 bases and the V segment lost 5 bases, leaving 4 bases of the junction unmatched. The CDR3 here is CASSLTGGYTEAFF. The CDR3 coding sequence is TGTGCCAGTAGTCTTACAGGGGGCTACACTGAAGCTTTCTTT.

A few counts support this clone. This chain connects TRBV7-8 to TRBJ1-2; 9 positions match TRBD1. CDR3 length equals 14 residues. The V segment lost 1 base and the J segment 8 bases; nucleotides outside the gene matches: 5. CDR1 is SGHVS and CDR2 is FQNEAQ in the germline V gene. CDR3 residues: CASSLGDRALGYTF. In DNA form, the CDR3 reads TGTGCCAGCAGCTTAGGGGACAGGGCGCTGGGCTACACCTTC.

V is TRBV27 and J is TRBJ1-1; 9 bases fit TRBD1. The V segment lost 6 bases and the J segment 4 bases; nucleotides outside the gene matches: 12. This CDR3 contains 16 residues. Germline values: CDR1 MNHEY, CDR2 SMNVEV (reference sequence). In nucleotides, the CDR3 is TGTGCCAGCAGCACGAGCCGGGACAGGGAGGGCACTGAAGCTTTCTTT. Amino acids: CASSTSRDREGTEAFF.

V usage is TRBV24-1 and J usage is TRBJ2-3, with TRBD2 matching 14 bases. The ends lost 3 bases at V and 2 bases at J; junction bases unmatched: 6. Per the germline V gene, CDR1 is KGHDR and CDR2 is SFDVKD. The CDR3 is 18 amino acids. For the CDR3, the DNA is TGTGCCACCAGTGATGGACTAGCGGGGGGAACCCACACAGATACGCAGTATTTT. This translates into CATSDGLAGGTHTDTQYF.

The rearrangement joins TRBV27 to TRBJ2-1; D is possibly TRBD1 (6 bases). The CDR3 totals 12 residues. The germline V gene has CDR1 MNHEY and CDR2 SMNVEV (reference sequence). V was shortened by 6 bases and J by 7 bases, with 10 bases between the two germline ends. This CDR3 is CASRKTGNEQFF. DNA for the CDR3: TGTGCCAGCAGGAAAACAGGGAATGAGCAGTTCTTC.

A few counts support this clone. This chain links TRBV30 with TRBJ1-1, with 7 bases matching TRBD1. Germline V gene sequence: CDR1 GTSNPN, CDR2 SVGIG (reference sequence). CDR3 length: 14 residues. V lost 5 bases, J lost 1 base, and 7 bases stayed unmatched. The CDR3 is CAWRRQGGNTEAFF. The CDR3 region has the DNA TGTGCCTGGCGGAGACAGGGCGGGAACACTGAAGCTTTCTTT.

The V and J genes are TRBV30 and TRBJ1-5, with a weak D call TRBD1 (5 bases). The CDR3 extends over 14 amino acids. Germline CDR1 is GTSNPN and CDR2 is SVGIG (reference sequence). V was shortened by 2 bases and J by 6 bases, with 14 bases between the two germline ends. CDR3 DNA sequence: TGTGCCTGGAGTCAAGGGGATCAGGGTCAGCCCCAGCATTTT. Translated: CAWSQGDQGQPQHF.

This chain uses TRBV13 with TRBJ2-3; 7 bases are shared with TRBD1. From germline, CDR1 is PRHDT and CDR2 FYEKMQ (reference sequence). This CDR3 comprises 18 residues. The ends lost 4 bases at V and 1 base at J; junction bases unmatched: 14. The CDR3 DNA reads as TGTGCCAGCAGCTCCAGGGGGTCGTGGGGGTGGGGCACAGATACGCAGTATTTT. It is translated as CASSSRGSWGWGTDTQYF.

This clone is a singleton in its sample. The chain combines TRBV6-5 with TRBJ2-7; D unclear. Germline CDR1 MNHEY, CDR2 SVGAGI. Trimming removed 6 bases from V and 2 bases from J, with 8 bases in between. The CDR3 sequence is 12 residues long. CDR3 nucleotides: TGTGCCAGCAGCAATAGAGCCTACGAGCAGTACTTC. This translates into CASSNRAYEQYF.

CDR3 DNA: TGTGCCAGCAGCCCGCGTACCCACAGGGGCCGGAGATCAGACGAGCAGTACTTC. As protein: CASSPRTHRGRRSDEQYF. The rearrangement joins TRBV21-1 to TRBJ2-7; the table gives TRBD1 as D, unverified against the DNA. TRBV21-1 has pseudogene status. The CDR3 spans 18 residues.

The chain is built from TRBV19 and TRBJ2-2, with 16 positions matching TRBD2. CDR1 is LNHDA, CDR2 SQIVND, per germline (reference sequence). This CDR3 has 17 amino acids. After removal of 7 bases from V and 7 bases from J, the junction contained 9 bases not matched to a gene. CDR3: CASTGTSGGALSGELFF. The CDR3 nucleotides read TGTGCCAGTACCGGGACTAGCGGGGGGGCATTGAGCGGGGAGCTGTTTTTT.

This rearrangement joins TRBV9 to TRBJ1-3; the match to TRBD1 covers 7 bases. This CDR3 spans 16 amino acids. From germline, CDR1 is SGDLS and CDR2 YYNGEE. V gave up 4 bases and J gave up 0 bases; unmatched junction bases: 7. The CDR3 loop reads CASSPGQSRSGNTIYF. The DNA for the CDR3 is TGTGCCAGCAGCCCGGGACAGAGTCGCTCTGGAAACACCATATATTTT.

This clone was seen a single time. The rearrangement links TRBV7-3 to TRBJ2-1; the match to TRBD2 covers 10 bases. Germline CDR1 and CDR2: SGHTA and FQGTGA. The CDR3 runs to 16 residues. Trimming removed 2 bases from V and 8 bases from J; junction bases left unmatched: 9. Here the CDR3 reads CASSLLAGALSYEQFF. CDR3 nucleotides: TGTGCCAGCAGCTTACTAGCGGGGGCGCTGTCATATGAGCAGTTCTTC.

The table lists this clone with a count of one. The chain employs TRBV7-9 and TRBJ1-2; 12 bases are shared with TRBD1. From germline, CDR1 is SEHNR and CDR2 FQNEAQ (reference sequence). The CDR3 sequence is 15 residues long. V shed 3 bases, J shed 2 bases, and the junction held 1 base outside the gene matches. The CDR3 spells CASSFGTGGNYGYTF. The CDR3, as DNA: TGTGCCAGCAGCTTTGGGACAGGGGGCAACTATGGCTACACCTTC.

The chain is built from TRBV2 and TRBJ1-1, with D unresolved. The V gene's germline CDR1 is SNHLY and CDR2 FYNNEI. Trimming left V 4 bases short and J 4 bases short, with 10 bases between. This CDR3 has 13 residues. The CDR3 region is CASSGEVSTEAFF. The DNA of the CDR3 is TGTGCCAGCAGTGGAGAGGTTAGCACTGAAGCTTTCTTT.

The chain carries TRBV5-8 and TRBJ2-1, with 10 nucleotides matching TRBD2. V lost 4 bases and J lost 0; bases outside the gene matches: 7. CDR1 SGHTS and CDR2 YDEGEE come from the germline V gene. There are 17 residues in the CDR3. CDR3 nucleotides: TGTGCCAGCAGCCAGGGACTAGCGCCTAGCTCCTACAATGAGCAGTTCTTC. Translating it yields CASSQGLAPSSYNEQFF.

The chain has TRBV2 and TRBJ2-7; 9 positions agree with TRBD1. This CDR3 is 15 amino acids long. Germline lookup yields CDR1 SNHLY and CDR2 FYNNEI. Trimming removed 7 bases from V and 2 bases from J; junction bases left unmatched: 9. The CDR3 DNA sequence: TGTGCCAGCATCTCTCGGGGACAGGGTCCCTACGAGCAGTACTTC. It is translated as CASISRGQGPYEQYF.

J is TRBJ2-7 and V is TRBV5-6; 10 positions agree with TRBD2. The germline V gene has CDR1 SGHDT and CDR2 YYEEEE. Unmatched junction bases numbered 5, after V lost 2 bases and J lost 0 bases. The CDR3 contains 16 residues. The chain's CDR3 is CASSFTPSGSSYEQYF. The CDR3 nucleotides read TGTGCCAGCAGCTTTACCCCTAGCGGGAGCTCCTACGAGCAGTACTTC.